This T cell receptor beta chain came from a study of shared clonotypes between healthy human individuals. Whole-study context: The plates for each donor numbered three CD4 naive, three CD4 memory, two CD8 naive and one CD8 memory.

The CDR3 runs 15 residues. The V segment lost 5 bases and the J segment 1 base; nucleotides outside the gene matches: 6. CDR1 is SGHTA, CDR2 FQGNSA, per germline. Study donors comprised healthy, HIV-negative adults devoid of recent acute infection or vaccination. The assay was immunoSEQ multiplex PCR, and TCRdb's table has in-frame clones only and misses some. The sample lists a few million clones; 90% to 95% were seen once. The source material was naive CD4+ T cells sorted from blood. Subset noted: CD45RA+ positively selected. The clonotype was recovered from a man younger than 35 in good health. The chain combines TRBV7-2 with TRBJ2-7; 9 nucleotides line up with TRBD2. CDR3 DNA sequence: TGTGCCAGCAGCGGCGGGGGGGCCAATTCCTACGAGCAGTACTTC. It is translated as CASSGGGANSYEQYF.